This entry describes one TCR beta chain. Its antigen remains unidentified. Using its own MiXCR run on the 5' RACE reads, TCRdb lists one record per CDR3 protein. The sample records hundreds of thousands of distinct CDR3 sequences, roughly 25% being singletons. The sample belongs to a study of CD8 T cells in ankylosing spondylitis. Whole-study findings and limits: Seemingly distinctive of ankylosing spondylitis blood was a TCR beta motif formed by eight highly homologous variants.

The V and J ends lost 4 bases and 7 bases respectively, with 12 bases between them. The CDR3 has 13 residues. CDR1 is SGHRS and CDR2 is YFSETQ in the germline V gene. Sequencing was carried out using blood, either unsorted or a sorted T cell fraction (not recorded which). The TCR sequence derives from a male donor with ankylosing spondylitis. The rearrangement joins TRBV5-1 to TRBJ1-3; D gene unclear. Written as DNA, the CDR3 is TGCGCCAGCAGCGAGCCGTTTACGAACACCATATATTTT. This gives the protein CASSEPFTNTIYF.